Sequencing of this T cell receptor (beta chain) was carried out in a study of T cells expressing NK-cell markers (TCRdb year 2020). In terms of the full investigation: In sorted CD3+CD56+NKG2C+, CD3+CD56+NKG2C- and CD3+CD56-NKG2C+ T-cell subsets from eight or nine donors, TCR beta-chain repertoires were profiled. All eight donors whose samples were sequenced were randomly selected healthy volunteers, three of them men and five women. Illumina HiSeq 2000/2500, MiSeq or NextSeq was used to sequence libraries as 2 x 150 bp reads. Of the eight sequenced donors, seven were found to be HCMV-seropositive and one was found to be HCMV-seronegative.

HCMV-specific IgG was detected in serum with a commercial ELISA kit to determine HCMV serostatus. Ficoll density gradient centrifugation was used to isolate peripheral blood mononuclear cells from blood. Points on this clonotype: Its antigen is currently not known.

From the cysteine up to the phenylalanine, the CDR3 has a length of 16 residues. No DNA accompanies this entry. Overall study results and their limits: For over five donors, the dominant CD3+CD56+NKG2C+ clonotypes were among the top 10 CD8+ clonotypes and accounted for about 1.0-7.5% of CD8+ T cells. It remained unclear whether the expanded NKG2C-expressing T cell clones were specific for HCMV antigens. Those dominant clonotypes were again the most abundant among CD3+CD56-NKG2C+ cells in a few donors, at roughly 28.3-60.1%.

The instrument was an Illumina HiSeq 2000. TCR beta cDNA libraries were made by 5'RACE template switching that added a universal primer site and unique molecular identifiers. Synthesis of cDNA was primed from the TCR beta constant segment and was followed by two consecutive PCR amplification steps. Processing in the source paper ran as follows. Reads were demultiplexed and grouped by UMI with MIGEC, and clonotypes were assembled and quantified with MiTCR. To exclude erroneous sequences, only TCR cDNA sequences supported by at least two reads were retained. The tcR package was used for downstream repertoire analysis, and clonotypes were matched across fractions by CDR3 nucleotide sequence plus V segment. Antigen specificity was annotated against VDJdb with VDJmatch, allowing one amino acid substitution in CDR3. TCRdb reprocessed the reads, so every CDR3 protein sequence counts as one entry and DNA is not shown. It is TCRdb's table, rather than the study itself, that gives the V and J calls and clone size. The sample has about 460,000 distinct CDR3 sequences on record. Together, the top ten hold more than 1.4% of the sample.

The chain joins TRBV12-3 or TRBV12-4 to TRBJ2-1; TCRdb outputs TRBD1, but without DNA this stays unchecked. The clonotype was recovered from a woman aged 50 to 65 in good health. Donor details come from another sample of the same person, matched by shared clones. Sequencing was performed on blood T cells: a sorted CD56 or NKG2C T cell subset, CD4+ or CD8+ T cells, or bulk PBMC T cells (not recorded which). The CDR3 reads CASTPAGRNSYNEQFF.